Listed below are T cell receptor beta chains from one sample, sequenced in a study of memory CD4+ T cells and cytomegalovirus serostatus. Assay: immunoSEQ multiplex PCR; the TCRdb copy retains only in-frame clones and omits some. The data show some 25,000 clones, with 70% to 85% seen just once and roughly 1% held by the top ten. Sequencing was performed on memory CD4+ T cells from blood. The receptors shown here come from an adult in good health and CMV-seronegative. CDR3s include the opening cysteine and the closing phenylalanine or tryptophan. D genes are given only for firm matches. The size field is filled for only some rows; it gives once, few, many or a size class.

j_call | d_call | clone_size | v_call | cdr3_nt | cdr3_aa
TRBJ1-2 | . | few | TRBV18 | TGTGCCAGCTCACAAGACATCTATGGCTACACCTTC | CASSQDIYGYTF
TRBJ2-1 | . | . | TRBV7-2 | TGTGCCAGCAGCTGGACGGTTAATGAGCAGTTCTTC | CASSWTVNEQFF
TRBJ1-1 | . | few | TRBV7-2 | TGTGCCAGCAGCTTACCGTCGGACAGAAGAGCAGCTTTCTTT | CASSLPSDRRAAFF
TRBJ2-1 | TRBD2 | few | TRBV7-8 | TGTGCCAGCAGCTTCGACAGGACTAGCGGGGACGCGTTCTTC | CASSFDRTSGDAFF
TRBJ1-5 | . | . | TRBV18 | TGTGCCAGCTCACCACCGACAAGTCCTAATCAGCCCCAGCATTTT | CASSPPTSPNQPQHF
TRBJ1-2 | . | . | TRBV28 | TGTGCCAGCAGTTCATTATCTGGCTACACCTTC | CASSSLSGYTF
TRBJ2-5 | . | . | TRBV4-1 | TGCGCCAGCAGCCAAGTACAGGCCCAAGAGACCCAGTACTTC | CASSQVQAQETQYF
TRBJ2-7 | . | . | TRBV28 | TGTGCCAGCAAAACTGGGATGCACGAGCAGTACTTC | CASKTGMHEQYF
TRBJ2-1 | . | . | TRBV5-1 | TGCGCCAGCAGCTTGGGATGGAGTCAGGGCAATGAGCAGTTCTTC | CASSLGWSQGNEQFF
TRBJ1-2 | . | . | TRBV11-2 | TGTGCCAGCAGCTTAGGGCAGCAAACCAGGGGCTATGGCTACACCTTC | CASSLGQQTRGYGYTF
TRBJ1-2 | . | . | TRBV29-1 | TGCAGCGTAGTCCCCCCAAGCTATGGCTACACCTTC | CSVVPPSYGYTF
TRBJ1-1 | . | once | TRBV6-5 | TGTGCCAGCAGTTACCAGGGGCAGGCGAACACTGAAGCTTTCTTT | CASSYQGQANTEAFF
TRBJ1-2 | . | . | TRBV28 | TGTGCCATCAATACCCAGACGCATGGCTACACCTTC | CAINTQTHGYTF
TRBJ2-3 | TRBD1 | few | TRBV11-2 | TGTGCCAGCAGCTTTGAGGGACAGAAATCCACAGATACGCAGTATTTT | CASSFEGQKSTDTQYF
TRBJ1-3 | TRBD1 | . | TRBV7-9 | TGTGCCAGCAGCTTAATAGCAGGGGGCGCTTCTGGAAACACCATATATTTT | CASSLIAGGASGNTIYF
TRBJ1-6 | TRBD1 | few | TRBV6-1 | TGTGCCAGCAGTGGACAGGGCACCTCCTATAATTCACCCCTCCACTTT | CASSGQGTSYNSPLHF
TRBJ1-1 | . | few | TRBV18 | TGTGCCAGCTCTCGGGGAGGACACATCCAGAACACTGAAGCTTTCTTT | CASSRGGHIQNTEAFF
TRBJ2-4 | TRBD1 | . | TRBV2 | TGTGCCAGCGGCCGGACAGGGGAAGCCAAAAACATTCAGTACTTC | CASGRTGEAKNIQYF
TRBJ1-3 | . | once | TRBV13 | TGTGCCAGCAGCTCAGGAAGCTCTGGAAACACCATATATTTT | CASSSGSSGNTIYF
TRBJ2-5 | TRBD1 | . | TRBV6-1 | TGTGCCAGCAGCACGACAGGGCAAGAGACCCAGTACTTC | CASSTTGQETQYF
TRBJ1-5 | . | . | TRBV4-2 | TGTGCCAGCAGCCAAGAAGCAGCTAGCAATCAGCCCCAGCATTTT | CASSQEAASNQPQHF
TRBJ1-4 | . | . | TRBV7-2 | TGTGCCAGCAGCTTAGGGGGGGCAGGGTTCTTAACTAATGAAAAACTGTTTTTT | CASSLGGAGFLTNEKLFF
TRBJ2-1 | TRBD2 | . | TRBV6-1 | TGTGCCAGCAGTGAGGGACTACCCCCGACCTACAATGAGCAGTTCTTC | CASSEGLPPTYNEQFF
TRBJ2-7 | TRBD2 | . | TRBV11-2 | TGTGCCAGCAGCTCCCTGACTAGCGGGGGGGCAGGCGAGCAGTACTTC | CASSSLTSGGAGEQYF
TRBJ2-1 | . | . | TRBV9 | TGTGCCAGCAGCCGAGTAGGGGTGAGCTCCTACAATGAGCAGTTCTTC | CASSRVGVSSYNEQFF
TRBJ2-5 | . | . | TRBV7-8 | TGTGCCAGCAGCCGAATGTCCCAAGAGACCCAGTACTTC | CASSRMSQETQYF
TRBJ2-4 | TRBD1 | . | TRBV19 | TGTGCCAGTACCGGACAGGGAGCGGCCAAAAACATTCAGTACTTC | CASTGQGAAKNIQYF
TRBJ2-1 | . | . | TRBV5-6 | TGTGCCAGCAGCAAAATTGGGCGGGGCAGCTCCTACAATGAGCAGTTCTTC | CASSKIGRGSSYNEQFF
TRBJ1-2 | . | . | TRBV5-1 | TGCGCCAGCACCCTTGACAATAACTATGGCTACACCTTC | CASTLDNNYGYTF
TRBJ2-2 | TRBD1 | . | TRBV11-3 | TGTGCCAGCAGCCGACCGGGACAGGGGGCCGGGGAGCTGTTTTTT | CASSRPGQGAGELFF
TRBJ1-3 | . | . | TRBV19 | TGTGCCAGTAGTAACCCACGACAGGCGGAAAGAAACACCATATATTTT | CASSNPRQAERNTIYF
TRBJ1-5 | . | . | TRBV28 | TGTGCCAGCAGGCTACAGGGTCAGGTCGGAGAAGCCCAGCATTTT | CASRLQGQVGEAQHF
TRBJ1-5 | TRBD1 | . | TRBV6-1 | TGTGCCAGCAGTGGTCCGACAGGGGGTGGTCAGCCCCAGCATTTT | CASSGPTGGGQPQHF
TRBJ1-1 | . | . | TRBV5-1 | TGCGCCAGCAGCCCCAGGCCCGGGAGAGACACTGAAGCTTTCTTT | CASSPRPGRDTEAFF
TRBJ1-4 | . | few | TRBV7-9 | TGTGCCAGCAGCTTATCTTACAGGACAATTGAAAAACTGTTTTTT | CASSLSYRTIEKLFF
TRBJ2-3 | . | . | TRBV7-2 | TGTGCCAGCAGCTTACACGGGGTACAGCCCACAGATACGCAGTATTTT | CASSLHGVQPTDTQYF
TRBJ2-5 | TRBD1 | . | TRBV18 | TGTGCCAGCTCACCACTACAGGGGCAAGAGACCCAGTACTTC | CASSPLQGQETQYF
TRBJ2-3 | . | . | TRBV5-1 | TGCGCCAGCAACTTAGGCGGGGGCGGTACAGATACGCAGTATTTT | CASNLGGGGTDTQYF
TRBJ1-6 | . | once | TRBV5-6 | TGTGCCAGCAGCTTGTACTCGGCAAGTACCTCAAATTCACCCCTCCACTTT | CASSLYSASTSNSPLHF
TRBJ1-5 | TRBD1 | . | TRBV6-1 | TGTGCCAGCAGTGGACAGGGGCTCAGCAATCAGCCCCAGCATTTT | CASSGQGLSNQPQHF
TRBJ1-4 | . | . | TRBV6-1 | TGTGCCAGCAGGGCCCCAGGGGAGGGTAATGAAAAACTGTTTTTT | CASRAPGEGNEKLFF
TRBJ1-6 | . | . | TRBV30 | TGTGCCTGGAAACGGACTGACTATTTACCCCTCCACTTT | CAWKRTDYLPLHF